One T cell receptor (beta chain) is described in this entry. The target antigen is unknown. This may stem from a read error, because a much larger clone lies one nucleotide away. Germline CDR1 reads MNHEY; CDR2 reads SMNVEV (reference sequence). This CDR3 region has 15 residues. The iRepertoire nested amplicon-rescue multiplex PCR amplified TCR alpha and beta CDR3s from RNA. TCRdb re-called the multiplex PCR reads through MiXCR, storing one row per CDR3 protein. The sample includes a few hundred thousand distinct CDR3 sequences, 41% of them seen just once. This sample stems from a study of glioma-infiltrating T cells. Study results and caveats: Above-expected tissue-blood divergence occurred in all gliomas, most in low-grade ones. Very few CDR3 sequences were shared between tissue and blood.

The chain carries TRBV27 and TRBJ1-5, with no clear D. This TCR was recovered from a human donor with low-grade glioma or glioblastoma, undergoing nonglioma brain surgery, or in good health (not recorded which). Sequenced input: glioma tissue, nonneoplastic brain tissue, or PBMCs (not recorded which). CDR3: CAGSSLERGNQPQHF. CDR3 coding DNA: TGTGCCGGCAGTTCCCTCGAGAGGGGCAATCAGCCCCAGCATTTT.